This T cell receptor (beta chain) was found in a study of T cell responses to AZD1222 COVID-19 vaccine. Whole-study context: Analysis merged second doses at about 4 or about 12 weeks.

The data were produced by immunoSEQ multiplex PCR, yet TCRdb's version contains in-frame clones alone and is incomplete. In the table there are 50,000 to 60,000 clones, over 70% of which are singletons. Study results and limitations: Among the donors, most were white British and more were female, and clonal diversity was possibly underestimated. Spike as a whole was targeted by vaccine-associated CD4 TCRs, dominant at 160-218 and 743-854. Reportedly, close to half of spike-specific TCRs are directed against unmutated variant regions.

With regard to this clone: Its antigen is currently unknown.

V dropped 1 base and J dropped 0 bases, with 13 bases sitting between them. The germline CDR1 and CDR2 sequences are SGHAT and FQNNGV. The CDR3 is 18 residues long. V gene TRBV11-2 combines with J gene TRBJ1-6, with D possibly TRBD1 on 5 matching bases. The origin of this receptor is an adult in good health. Sequences were derived from peripheral blood, sampled on day 0 of AZD1222 vaccination. The CDR3 loop is CASSLVAGFSSYNSPLHF. CDR3 DNA sequence: TGTGCCAGCAGCTTAGTCGCAGGGTTCAGCTCCTATAATTCACCCCTCCACTTT.